These T cell receptor beta chains were read from a single sample in a study of human T cells and chemical hapten exposure. TCRdb reprocessed the RACE reads via MiXCR and lists one record per CDR3 protein. The repertoire holds 65,000 to 95,000 distinct CDR3 sequences, with around 9.3% as singletons. Sequenced sample: whole blood. These TCRs come from a female donor in good health. Some clones in this sample may be carry-over from other donors' samples. Each CDR3 is given with its conserved first and last residue. The D gene is left open where the match is weak. Clone size is not always given. Where it is, it says once, few, many or a class for expanded clones.

D gene,V gene,clone size,J gene,CDR3 DNA,CDR3 protein
.,TRBV21-1,.,TRBJ2-4,TGTGCCAGCCGTGGTCCGCCCAAAGGGAGTAGGGAAATAGCCAAAAACATTCAGTACTTC,CASRGPPKGSREIAKNIQYF
TRBD1,TRBV24-1,.,TRBJ1-2,TGTGCCACCAGTGCCTCTTGGGACAGGGCCACGTATGGCTACACCTTC,CATSASWDRATYGYTF
.,TRBV21-1,few,TRBJ1-5,TGTGCCAGCACCGAGCCGCTGGGGGGATTTCAGCCCCAGCATTTT,CASTEPLGGFQPQHF
.,TRBV21-1,few,TRBJ1-6,TGTGCCAGCAGCAAAGGGGTCCCCCAGGGTTCCCCTTCACCCCTCCACTTT,CASSKGVPQGSPSPLHF
.,TRBV7-8,.,TRBJ1-1,TGTGCCAGCAGCTCGATCAGGGAGAACACTGAAGCTTTCTTT,CASSSIRENTEAFF
.,TRBV27,.,TRBJ1-5,TGTGCCAGCAGTGTAGGGAAGAGCAATCAGCCCCAGCATTTT,CASSVGKSNQPQHF
.,TRBV24-1,few,TRBJ2-3,TGTGCCACCAGTGATTTGCAGGACAGCACAGATACGCAGTATTTT,CATSDLQDSTDTQYF
TRBD1,TRBV19,.,TRBJ1-2,TGTGCCACACAAGTCCCGGGACAGGGCATCTATGGCTACACCTTC,CATQVPGQGIYGYTF
.,TRBV12-3/TRBV12-4,many,TRBJ1-2,TGTGCCAGCAGTTTTCGCCGGTTAGCTAACTATGGCTACACCTTC,CASSFRRLANYGYTF
TRBD2,TRBV3-1,.,TRBJ2-1,TGTGCCAGCGCCCCCCTGGGGCGGGGGGGCTACAATGAGCAGTTCTTC,CASAPLGRGGYNEQFF
TRBD2,TRBV20-1,many,TRBJ2-3,TGCAGTGCCTCACCTTTGGAGCGGGGGAGTAGCACAGATACGCAGTATTTT,CSASPLERGSSTDTQYF
.,TRBV19,few,TRBJ1-6,TGTGCCAGTAGTATTTGGGGGCAGACTAATTCACCCCTCCACTTT,CASSIWGQTNSPLHF
.,TRBV4-2,many,TRBJ2-7,TGTGCCAGCAGCCAAGTCGGGGTCTCCGAGCAGTACTTC,CASSQVGVSEQYF
.,TRBV7-3,many,TRBJ1-1,TGTGCCAGCAGCAAACGGACGAACACTGAAGCTTTCTTT,CASSKRTNTEAFF
.,TRBV13,few,TRBJ2-5,TGTGCCAGCAGCTCTAGGATCTGGGGTCAAGAGACCCAGTACTTC,CASSSRIWGQETQYF
.,TRBV10-3,.,TRBJ2-5,TGTGCCATCAGCCCAGGGTGGGAGACCCAGTACTTC,CAISPGWETQYF
TRBD1,TRBV12-3/TRBV12-4,.,TRBJ1-1,TGTGCCAGCAGTCGAGACAGGGGGAGGAACACTGAAGCTTTCTTT,CASSRDRGRNTEAFF
.,TRBV19,.,TRBJ2-3,TGTGCCAGTCGAACAGCCGGCACAGATACGCAGTATTTT,CASRTAGTDTQYF
TRBD1,TRBV7-2,many,TRBJ1-6,TGTGCCAGCAGCTTAAGGGACAGGAGAAATTCACCCCTCCACTTT,CASSLRDRRNSPLHF
.,TRBV6-2/TRBV6-3,many,TRBJ1-2,TGTGCCAGCAGTTACGGGGGGGACGGAGCTAACTATGGCTACACCTTC,CASSYGGDGANYGYTF
.,TRBV2,few,TRBJ1-5,TGTGCCAGCAAAAGGGAGGAGAATCAGCCCCAGCATTTT,CASKREENQPQHF
.,TRBV18,.,TRBJ1-1,TGTGCCAGCTCACCAAGGCTGGTCGGGGACACTGAAGCTTTCTTT,CASSPRLVGDTEAFF
.,TRBV20-1,many,TRBJ1-1,TGCAGTGCAGAGGACCGCCCGGGTGAAGCTTTCTTT,CSAEDRPGEAFF
TRBD2,TRBV20-1,.,TRBJ2-3,TGCAGTGCTCACCCCCTCAGCGGGGCGGCCTGGGATACGCAGTATTTT,CSAHPLSGAAWDTQYF
.,TRBV7-9,.,TRBJ1-5,TGTGCCAGCAGCTTAAACGGAGGCAATCAGCCCCAGCATTTT,CASSLNGGNQPQHF
.,TRBV7-9,few,TRBJ2-7,TGTGTCAGCAGCTTAGACCGGGACACCAAGTACTTC,CVSSLDRDTKYF
.,TRBV9,.,TRBJ2-3,TGTGCCAGCGAATGGTACACAGATACGCAGTATTTT,CASEWYTDTQYF
.,TRBV27,many,TRBJ1-3,TGTGCCAGCAAGGAGGGGTTCTCTGGAAACACCATATATTTT,CASKEGFSGNTIYF
.,TRBV7-2,.,TRBJ2-4,TGTGCCAGCAGCTCCCCCTCCCTCAAAAACATTCAGTACTTC,CASSSPSLKNIQYF
TRBD2,TRBV10-3,few,TRBJ2-5,TGTGCCATCAGTGAGCCGGGGGGGGGACCGGGGGAGACCCAGTACTTC,CAISEPGGGPGETQYF
TRBD1,TRBV12-3/TRBV12-4,many,TRBJ2-2,TGTGCCAATGACAGGGGTCCGAACACCGGGGAGCTGTTTTTT,CANDRGPNTGELFF
TRBD1,TRBV27,many,TRBJ2-7,TGTGCCAGCAGTCAAGGGACAGGGAGCTCCTACGAGCAGTACTTC,CASSQGTGSSYEQYF
.,TRBV6-2/TRBV6-3,few,TRBJ1-2,TGTGCCAGCAGTTTTCACGGGAGCTACACCTTC,CASSFHGSYTF
.,TRBV12-3/TRBV12-4,.,TRBJ1-1,TGTGCCAGCAGATTCATGGGGACTGAAGCTTTCTTT,CASRFMGTEAFF
TRBD1,TRBV6-5,many,TRBJ1-6,TGTGCCAGCAGTAAGGGACAGCCGAATTCACCCCTCCACTTT,CASSKGQPNSPLHF
.,TRBV12-3/TRBV12-4,many,TRBJ1-5,TGTGCCAGCAGCCTACAGCGCTATCAGCCCCAGCATTTT,CASSLQRYQPQHF
TRBD1,TRBV29-1,many,TRBJ2-7,TGCAGCGTGTATGGTCGGGACAGGGGGCGGTACGAGCAGTACTTC,CSVYGRDRGRYEQYF
TRBD2,TRBV12-3/TRBV12-4,.,TRBJ2-1,TGTGCCAGCAGCCCACCCCCTAGCGGGGGCGGCTTCAAGGAGCAGTTCTTC,CASSPPPSGGGFKEQFF
TRBD1,TRBV18,many,TRBJ1-5,TGTGCCAGCTCACAAGAAACAGGGGGCAATCAGCCCCAGCATTTT,CASSQETGGNQPQHF
TRBD1,TRBV6-1,many,TRBJ1-6,TGTGCCAGCAGCATTCGGACAGGGAATTCACCCCTCCACTTT,CASSIRTGNSPLHF
TRBD1,TRBV6-2/TRBV6-3,few,TRBJ1-6,TGTGCCAGCAGTTACACGGGACAGATCGTTACACCCCTCCACTTT,CASSYTGQIVTPLHF
TRBD2,TRBV6-5,.,TRBJ2-3,TGTGCCAGCACGGGCAGCGGGGGGGCCGCAGATACGCAGTATTTT,CASTGSGGAADTQYF
.,TRBV6-2/TRBV6-3,many,TRBJ1-1,TGTGCCAGCAGACGAGGACAGCTGAACACTGAAGCTTTCTTT,CASRRGQLNTEAFF
.,TRBV29-1,.,TRBJ2-2,TGCAGCGTTGCCCCCAGCGCGAACACCGGGGAGCTGTTTTTT,CSVAPSANTGELFF
.,TRBV6-6,few,TRBJ1-5,TGTGCCAGCAGTTACGCGGGTAGCAATCAGCCCCAGCATTTT,CASSYAGSNQPQHF